The T cell receptor beta chain under discussion was sequenced for a study of CD8 T cells in ankylosing spondylitis. Whole-study findings and limits: Disease-associated clones were CD8+ and fairly uncommon in peripheral blood. Past studies reported some motif variants in reactive arthritis synovial fluid and blood. In ankylosing spondylitis patients, matched synovial fluid reportedly showed significant enrichment of disease-linked clones. There was a TCR beta motif, made of several highly homologous variants, that appeared characteristic of ankylosing spondylitis blood.

As to this clonotype: No antigen is known for it.

As the method for making TCR beta libraries, quantitative 5'-RACE with molecular barcodes was used. TCRdb processed the 5' RACE reads anew with MiXCR; each CDR3 protein has one entry. The sample holds roughly 700,000 distinct CDR3 sequences, around 19% seen once. The V gene lost 6 bases and the J gene lost 8 bases, with 11 bases spanning the gap. CDR1 and CDR2 (germline): SNHLY, FYNNEI. The CDR3 sequence is 11 residues long. What was sequenced was blood, either unsorted or a sorted T cell fraction (not recorded which). This receptor was obtained from a male donor with ankylosing spondylitis. The chain employs TRBV2 and TRBJ2-7; the D is unclear. The CDR3 DNA reads as TGTGCCAGCAGGGGGTCGGGCCAGCAGTACTTC. Translating gives CASRGSGQQYF.